One sample yielded the 29 T cell receptor beta chains listed below, sequenced in a study of control samples from healthy donors and cancer patients. Assay used: immunoSEQ multiplex PCR; TCRdb lists only in-frame clones, some missing. Among about 270,000 clones, about four fifths were seen once, and the ten largest hold about 14%. The sequencing sample was made of PBMCs. These receptors originate from a woman in her fifties or sixties with lung cancer.

This clone showed up just a few times. J is TRBJ1-3 and V is TRBV5-1; perhaps TRBD1 as D (5 bases). V was pared by 1 base and J by 0 bases, with 11 bases between. This CDR3 has 16 residues. In germline, CDR1 is SGHRS, CDR2 YFSETQ. CDR3: CASSLYPGRSGNTIYF. Written as DNA, the CDR3 is TGCGCCAGCAGCTTGTATCCAGGGCGCTCTGGAAACACCATATATTTT.

The chain recombines TRBV13 with TRBJ2-7; D may correspond to TRBD1 or TRBD2 (5 bases each). The germline gives CDR1 PRHDT, CDR2 FYEKMQ (reference sequence). This CDR3 spans 14 amino acids. V shed 3 bases and J shed 5 bases, with 14 bases lying between them. CDR3 DNA sequence: TGTGCCAGCAGCTTCCGGGACCGGAACAACGAGCAGTACTTC. Residues: CASSFRDRNNEQYF.

This clone has a handful of counts. J is TRBJ1-2 and V is TRBV19; TRBD1 might be the D (5 bases). V gave up 3 bases and J gave up 6 bases, with 8 bases separating them. This CDR3 has 12 residues. Per germline, CDR1 LNHDA and CDR2 SQIVND (reference sequence). The CDR3 spells CASSIWGDGYTF. CDR3 DNA: TGTGCCAGTAGTATCTGGGGGGATGGCTACACCTTC.

This clone came up once. This chain joins TRBV5-1 and TRBJ1-3, with 7 nucleotides matching TRBD1. The V segment lost 4 bases and the J segment 0 bases; nucleotides outside the gene matches: 7. Germline lookup yields CDR1 SGHRS and CDR2 YFSETQ. The CDR3 has 16 amino acids. CDR3 bases: TGCGCCAGCAGCCCCGGGGACAGCTACTCTGGAAACACCATATATTTT. Translating it yields CASSPGDSYSGNTIYF.

The chain uses TRBV27 and TRBJ2-1; possible D gene TRBD2, 5 bases. The germline V and J ends were trimmed by 5 bases and 3 bases, with 14 bases remaining between them. CDR3 length equals 15 residues. Looked up from germline, CDR1 is MNHEY and CDR2 is SMNVEV (reference sequence). CDR3 nucleotide sequence: TGTGCCAGCAGTCCGACTACAGTGTACTACAATGAGCAGTTCTTC. Its translation is CASSPTTVYYNEQFF.

The chain links TRBV7-2 to TRBJ2-3; TRBD2 agrees at 7 bases. Germline assignment: CDR1 SGHTA and CDR2 FQGNSA. Trimming took 2 bases from V and 2 from J; bases not matched to a gene: 1. The CDR3 contains 14 residues. CDR3 bases: TGTGCCAGCAGCTTAAGCGGGGACACAGATACGCAGTATTTT. It encodes CASSLSGDTDTQYF.

This chain joins TRBV7-8 and TRBJ2-7; maybe TRBD1 (6 bases). CDR1 is SGHVS and CDR2 is FQNEAQ in the germline V gene. This CDR3 comprises 15 residues. Trimming left V 2 bases short and J 0 bases short, with 11 bases between. CDR3 protein: CASSLQPGASYEQYF. The CDR3 coding sequence is TGTGCCAGCAGCTTACAGCCAGGGGCCTCCTACGAGCAGTACTTC.

The chain has TRBV28 and TRBJ2-6, with unresolved D. Trimming removed 5 bases from V and 2 bases from J, with 10 bases in between. The CDR3 sequence is 15 residues long. Germline V gives CDR1 MDHEN, CDR2 SYDVKM. CDR3 amino acids: CASSVAGTGANVLTF. The CDR3 nucleotides read TGTGCCAGCAGTGTAGCAGGTACTGGGGCCAACGTCCTGACTTTC.

This clone was seen a handful of times. The chain's CDR3 is CASSYDYSTDTQYF. The CDR3 bases are TGTGCCAGCAGTTATGATTATAGCACAGATACGCAGTATTTT. The chain has TRBV6-2 or TRBV6-3 and TRBJ2-3; D remains ambiguous. CDR1 and CDR2 from the germline V gene are MNHEY and SVGEGT. Trimming left V 3 bases short and J 0 bases short, with 7 bases between. This CDR3 comprises 14 residues.

The chain joins TRBV5-1 to TRBJ2-5; D ambiguous. The V end lost 4 bases, the J end lost 5 bases, and 15 bases lay between the germline ends. This CDR3 contains 14 residues. Germline-derived CDR1 and CDR2 are SGHRS and YFSETQ. The CDR3 reads CASSPWASAETQYF. The CDR3 DNA is TGCGCCAGCAGCCCCTGGGCATCAGCGGAGACCCAGTACTTC.

This clone was seen just once. The gene calls are TRBV4-2 and TRBJ2-1; D remains ambiguous. CDR1 and CDR2 from the germline V gene are LGHNA and YNFKEQ. The V gene lost 1 base and the J gene lost 7 bases, with 11 bases spanning the gap. The CDR3 is 14 amino acids. In DNA form, the CDR3 reads TGTGCCAGCAGCCAAGCCATTGGAGTGAATGAGCAGTTCTTC. Translation gives CASSQAIGVNEQFF.

This clone was seen only once. This chain links TRBV12-5 with TRBJ2-2; D unclear. CDR3 size: 13 residues. CDR1 and CDR2 from the germline V gene are LGHNT and FRNRAP. V lost 7 bases and J lost 6, with 12 bases in between. The CDR3 region has the DNA TGTGCTAGTGTCTTCTTCTCCTCCGGGGAGCTGTTTTTT. Its protein product is CASVFFSSGELFF. The entire variable domain, with the rest obtained from reference TRBV12-5 and TRBJ2-2, is as follows: DARVTQTPRHKVTEMGQEVTMRCQPILGHNTVFWYRQTMMQGLELLAYFRNRAPLDDSGMPKDRFSAEMPDATLATLKIQPSEPRDSAVYFCASVFFSSGELFFGEGSRLTVL.

The chain carries TRBV2 and TRBJ2-5; perhaps D is TRBD1 or TRBD2 (5 bases each). V shed 7 bases and J shed 6 bases, with 15 bases lying between them. Germline V gene data show CDR1 as SNHLY and CDR2 as FYNNEI. The CDR3 covers 13 residues. The CDR3 loop reads CASNARELKTQYF. The DNA of the CDR3 is TGTGCCAGCAATGCCAGGGAGCTGAAGACCCAGTACTTC.

This clone has more than one count but fewer than ten. The same CDR3 also results from other DNA sequences found in this sample. J is TRBJ1-5 and V is TRBV18, with 8 bases fitting TRBD1. Germline CDR1 reads KGHSH; CDR2 reads LQKENI. Losses at the gene ends were 6 bases for V and 2 bases for J; bases not matched to a gene: 6. There are 15 residues in the CDR3. CDR3 residues: CASSLDRGGNQPQHF. The CDR3 DNA follows: TGTGCCAGCTCCCTTGACAGGGGCGGCAATCAGCCCCAGCATTTT.

This rearrangement joins TRBV5-8 to TRBJ2-1, with D uncertain. There are 10 residues in the CDR3. V dropped 5 bases and J dropped 13 bases, with 10 bases sitting between them. The germline gives CDR1 SGHTS, CDR2 YDEGEE. The CDR3 DNA sequence: TGTGCCAGCAGAAAAGAAGGACAGTTCTTC. It encodes CASRKEGQFF.

The rearrangement links TRBV19 to TRBJ1-1; no definite D call. V lost 5 bases and J 4 bases, leaving 17 bases between the germline ends. The CDR3 has 15 amino acids. The germline gives CDR1 LNHDA, CDR2 SQIVND (reference sequence). DNA of the CDR3: TGTGCCAGTAGTGAGCCAGGCCCCATCGGCACTGAAGCTTTCTTT. Its protein is CASSEPGPIGTEAFF.

The V call is TRBV12-3 or TRBV12-4, the J call TRBJ1-5; no clear D gene. V was pared by 4 bases and J by 5 bases, with 6 bases between. This CDR3 contains 12 residues. The CDR3 DNA reads as TGTGCCAGCAGTTCGCTAGATCAGCCCCAGCATTTT. Protein product: CASSSLDQPQHF.

The chain joins TRBV28 to TRBJ1-1; D not certain. Germline values: CDR1 MDHEN, CDR2 SYDVKM. V was cut by 6 bases and J by 5 bases, with 13 bases left in between. The CDR3 contains 13 residues. CDR3 nucleotide sequence: TGTGCCAGCAGCTCCCGGGGATGGACTGAAGCTTTCTTT. Amino acid sequence: CASSSRGWTEAFF.

The rearrangement links TRBV6-5 to TRBJ2-3; weak D call: TRBD2 (6 bases). The CDR3 totals 15 residues. Germline CDR1 reads MNHEY; CDR2 reads SVGAGI. With 6 bases removed from V and 3 bases from J, the gap between germline ends came to 16 bases. CDR3 region: CASSRTGEGTDTQYF. CDR3 coding DNA: TGTGCCAGCAGCCGAACGGGAGAGGGAACAGATACGCAGTATTTT.

The chain combines TRBV5-6 with TRBJ2-7, with 9 bases that match TRBD1. Trimming at V came to 3 bases and at J to 2 bases, leaving 6 bases not matched to a gene. CDR3 size: 15 residues. Germline V gene data show CDR1 as SGHDT and CDR2 as YYEEEE. The CDR3 DNA sequence: TGTGCCAGCAGCTCCGCCGGGACAGGGACCTACGAGCAGTACTTC. Its protein is CASSSAGTGTYEQYF.

The J gene is TRBJ2-7, the V gene TRBV5-1, with no clear D. Germline values: CDR1 SGHRS, CDR2 YFSETQ. V was shortened by 4 bases and J by 4 bases, with 18 bases between the two germline ends. CDR3 length equals 15 residues. The CDR3 spells CASSLNSNGVYEQYF. In nucleotides, the CDR3 is TGCGCCAGCAGCCTAAACAGCAATGGAGTATACGAGCAGTACTTC.

The J gene is TRBJ1-5, the V gene TRBV19, with TRBD1 matching 9 bases. After removal of 5 bases from V and 0 bases from J, the junction contained 5 bases not matched to a gene. Looked up from germline, CDR1 is LNHDA and CDR2 is SQIVND (reference sequence). This CDR3 comprises 16 residues. The CDR3 is CASSRDRVTSNQPQHF. CDR3 DNA sequence: TGTGCCAGTAGTCGGGACAGGGTCACTAGCAATCAGCCCCAGCATTTT. Full variable domain (rest looked up from reference TRBV19 and TRBJ1-5): DGGITQSPKYLFRKEGQNVTLSCEQNLNHDAMYWYRQDPGQGLRLIYYSQIVNDFQKGDIAEGYSVSREKKESFPLTVTSAQKNPTAFYLCASSRDRVTSNQPQHFGDGTRLSIL.

The chain combines TRBV29-1 with TRBJ2-2; TRBD1 matches 11 bases. V shed 8 bases, J shed 4 bases, and the junction held 6 bases outside the gene matches. The germline V gene encodes CDR1 SQVTM and CDR2 ANQGSEA. The CDR3 totals 14 residues. The CDR3 sequence is CSSGGTGGTGELFF. Here the CDR3 DNA reads TGCAGCTCAGGGGGGACAGGGGGCACCGGGGAGCTGTTTTTT.

The DNA of the CDR3 is TGCGCCAGCAGCCAAGATTGGCAGGGTCGCGAGCAGTACTTC. This translates into CASSQDWQGREQYF. The rearrangement links TRBV4-1 to TRBJ2-7; maybe TRBD1 (5 bases). Trimming removed 0 bases from V and 6 bases from J, with 12 bases in between. Per the germline V gene, CDR1 is MGHRA and CDR2 is YSYEKL. The length of the CDR3 is 14 residues.

The chain is built from TRBV24-1 and TRBJ1-2, with unresolved D. Trimming left V 4 bases short and J 6 bases short, with 14 bases between. Germline V gives CDR1 KGHDR, CDR2 SFDVKD. The CDR3 contains 14 residues. CDR3 loop: CATSEGPTVNGYTF. CDR3 in DNA: TGTGCCACCAGTGAAGGCCCTACCGTCAATGGCTACACCTTC.

This chain uses TRBV5-1 with TRBJ1-5, with TRBD1 identical over 9 bases. Looked up from germline, CDR1 is SGHRS and CDR2 is YFSETQ. The J segment lost 6 bases and the V segment lost 5 bases, leaving 12 bases of the junction unmatched. The CDR3 runs 16 residues. The CDR3 DNA is TGCGCCAGCAGTCGGGACAGGGTAGGGTCGGGTCAGCCCCAGCATTTT. Encoded protein: CASSRDRVGSGQPQHF.

V is TRBV5-6 and J is TRBJ1-1; 7 nucleotides match TRBD1. V was pared by 4 bases and J by 5 bases, with 5 bases of the junction left unmatched. The CDR3 spans 13 residues. Germline CDR1 reads SGHDT; CDR2 reads YYEEEE. The CDR3 loop reads CASSLTGKTEAFF. CDR3 DNA sequence: TGTGCCAGCAGCCTGACAGGGAAGACTGAAGCTTTCTTT.

This chain joins TRBV5-1 and TRBJ2-3, with D possibly being TRBD2 (6 bases). Trimming removed 0 bases from V and 1 base from J, with 6 bases in between. Germline V lookup: CDR1 SGHRS, CDR2 YFSETQ. The CDR3 runs 14 residues. CDR3 in amino acids: CASSLGLGTDTQYF. In nucleotides, the CDR3 is TGCGCCAGCAGCTTGGGACTAGGCACAGATACGCAGTATTTT.

V is TRBV20-1 and J is TRBJ1-1, with TRBD1 matching over 7 bases. Germline lookup yields CDR1 DFQATT and CDR2 SNEGSKA (reference sequence). V shed 6 bases and J 5 bases; nucleotides not matched to a gene: 3. CDR3 length: 11 residues. The CDR3 region has the DNA TGCAGTGCCCCGGGACAGACTGAAGCTTTCTTT. It codes for CSAPGQTEAFF.